This T cell receptor beta chain comes out of a study of blood T cell repertoires in COVID-19 (TCRdb year 2020). For context, the study as a whole: Collaborator samples came from the United States, Italy and Spain and covered acute and convalescent phases of COVID-19. The prospective study material was composed of cDNA or gDNA derived from T cells, B-cell-depleted T cells, or PBMCs. The dataset comprised deeply sampled blood TCRbeta repertoires from subjects exposed to, actively infected with, or recovered from COVID-19. A freely available public database, intended as a resource for researchers studying the immune response to SARS-CoV-2, is where the repertoires were released. Samples came from the ongoing ImmuneRACE study (first 160 participants) plus 1,254 subjects from 6 global collaborators. The sample metadata nearly always contained a de-identified subject ID, COVID-19 status, age in years and sex. Where HLA class I and class II types were available, the types were taken from metadata supplied by the sample provider, not from assay-based typing.

The immunoSEQ Assay, a bias-controlled multiplex PCR, was used to amplify TCRbeta CDR3 regions from genomic DNA. Per the source publication's procedure: The number of nucleated cells in each sample was estimated by amplification of reference gene primers within the assay. To quantify the absolute abundance of each unique TCRbeta CDR3 rearrangement, sequence reads were collapsed and filtered. For each sample, productive Simpson clonality was calculated by taking the square root of Simpson's diversity index across productive rearrangements. TCRdb took over this immuneACCESS table, retaining in-frame rearrangements with V and J assigned. Such tables are incomplete; in checked studies, under half of the missing clones stem from an unresolved V gene, and the remainder is unexplained. V and J calls plus clone size are reproduced from that table; the DNA served to infer D and trimming. For this sample there are approximately 220,000 clones; around 84% appear just once. The ten largest clonotypes hold approximately 5.1% of the sample.

Overall results and qualifications from the work: The quantity of clinical and demographic metadata differed by source and by participant and was supplied without curation.

This clone occurred a few times. The specificity of this receptor is unknown. Per-base qualities were not stored, and no clone one base away is much larger. The germline V gene specifies MNHEY as CDR1 and SVGAGI as CDR2. Here V drops 11 bases and J drops 4 bases, and the junction holds 6 bases not matched to any gene. From the cysteine through the phenylalanine, the CDR3 covers 12 amino acids. The read is trimmed to its CDR3 DNA, 36 bases read in frame from base 1. Samples from volunteer blood donors who had recovered from COVID-19 were contributed by a second Seattle source. The collaborating institutions used their own protocols to collect whole blood in K2EDTA tubes. For TCRbeta analysis, collaborators shipped samples as frozen whole blood, isolated PBMCs, or DNA extracted from either of those sample types.

This sequence uses TRBV6-5 and TRBJ2-7; TRBD1 aligns with 9 central bases. The sample taken for sequencing was peripheral blood. This clonotype was obtained from a woman in her sixties or seventies who had recovered from COVID-19. The DNA reads TGTGCCGGCGGACAGGGGCTGTACGAGCAGTACTTC. It translates as CAGGQGLYEQYF.